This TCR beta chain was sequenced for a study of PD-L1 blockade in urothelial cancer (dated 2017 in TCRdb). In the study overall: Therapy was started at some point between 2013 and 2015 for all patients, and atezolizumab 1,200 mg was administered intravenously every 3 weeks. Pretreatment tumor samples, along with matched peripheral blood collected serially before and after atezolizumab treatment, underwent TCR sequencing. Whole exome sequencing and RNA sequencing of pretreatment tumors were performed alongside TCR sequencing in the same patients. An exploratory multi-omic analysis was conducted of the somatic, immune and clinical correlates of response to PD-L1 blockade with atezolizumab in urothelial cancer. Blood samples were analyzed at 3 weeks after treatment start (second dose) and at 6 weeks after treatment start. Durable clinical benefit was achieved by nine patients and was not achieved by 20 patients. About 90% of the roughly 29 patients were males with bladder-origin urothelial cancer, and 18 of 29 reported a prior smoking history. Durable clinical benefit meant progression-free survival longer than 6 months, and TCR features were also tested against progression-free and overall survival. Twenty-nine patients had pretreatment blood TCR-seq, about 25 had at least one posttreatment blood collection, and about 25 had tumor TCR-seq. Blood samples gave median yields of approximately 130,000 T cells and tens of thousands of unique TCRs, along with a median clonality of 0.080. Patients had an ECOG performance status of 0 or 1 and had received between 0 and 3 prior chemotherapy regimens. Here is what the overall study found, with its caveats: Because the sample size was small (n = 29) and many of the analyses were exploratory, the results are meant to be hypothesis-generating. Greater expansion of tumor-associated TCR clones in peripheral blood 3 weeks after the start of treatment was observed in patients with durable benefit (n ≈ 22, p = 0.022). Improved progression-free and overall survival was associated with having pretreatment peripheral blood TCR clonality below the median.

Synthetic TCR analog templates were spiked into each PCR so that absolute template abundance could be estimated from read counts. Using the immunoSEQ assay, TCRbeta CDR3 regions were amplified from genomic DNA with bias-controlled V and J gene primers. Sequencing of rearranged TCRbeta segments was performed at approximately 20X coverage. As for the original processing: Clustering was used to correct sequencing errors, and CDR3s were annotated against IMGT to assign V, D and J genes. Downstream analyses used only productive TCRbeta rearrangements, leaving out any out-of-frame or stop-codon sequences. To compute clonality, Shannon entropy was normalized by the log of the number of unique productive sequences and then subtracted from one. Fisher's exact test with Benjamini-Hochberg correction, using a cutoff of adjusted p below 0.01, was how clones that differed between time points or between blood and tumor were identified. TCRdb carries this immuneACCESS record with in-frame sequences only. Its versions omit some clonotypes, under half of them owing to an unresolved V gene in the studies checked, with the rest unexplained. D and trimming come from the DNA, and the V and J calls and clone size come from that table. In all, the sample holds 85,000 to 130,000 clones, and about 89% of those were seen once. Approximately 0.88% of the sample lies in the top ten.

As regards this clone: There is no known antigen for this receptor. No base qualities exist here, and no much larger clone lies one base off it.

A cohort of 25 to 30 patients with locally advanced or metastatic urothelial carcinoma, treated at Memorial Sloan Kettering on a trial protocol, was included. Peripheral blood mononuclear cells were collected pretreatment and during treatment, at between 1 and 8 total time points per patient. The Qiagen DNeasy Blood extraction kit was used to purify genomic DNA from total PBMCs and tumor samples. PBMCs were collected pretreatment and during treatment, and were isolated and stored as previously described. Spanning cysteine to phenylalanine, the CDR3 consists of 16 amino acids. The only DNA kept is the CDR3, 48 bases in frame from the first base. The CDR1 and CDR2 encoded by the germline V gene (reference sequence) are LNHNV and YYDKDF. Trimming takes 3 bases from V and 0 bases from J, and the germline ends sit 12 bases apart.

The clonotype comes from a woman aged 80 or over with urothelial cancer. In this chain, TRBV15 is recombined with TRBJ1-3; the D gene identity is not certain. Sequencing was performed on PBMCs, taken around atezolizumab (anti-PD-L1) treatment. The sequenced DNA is TGTGCCACCAGCAGGCGGACGGGGAACTCTGGAAACACCATATATTTT. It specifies CATSRRTGNSGNTIYF.